This T cell receptor (beta chain) was sequenced during a study of T cell responses to AZD1222 COVID-19 vaccine. Study conclusions and caveats: Most donors were white British, females outnumbered males, and clonal diversity was possibly underestimated. Scientists sampled the repertoires only once the peak T cell response had passed. Spike-specific TCR breadth and depth rose after two AZD1222 doses.

Trimming shortened V by 7 bases and J by 6 bases, and 15 bases separated the two germline ends. CDR1 is SEHNR, CDR2 FQNEAQ, per germline (reference sequence). CDR3 length: 14 residues. Notes on this clone: Its antigen remains unidentified.

Sequencing was performed with immunoSEQ multiplex PCR; in TCRdb, only in-frame clones are kept and a portion is missing. The data show 150,000 to 200,000 clones, 85% to 95% seen once. The receptor comes from an adult in good health. The sequences come from peripheral blood, collected on day 0 of AZD1222 vaccination. The chain joins TRBV7-9 to TRBJ1-4; D unclear. For the CDR3, the DNA is TGTGCCAGCACAGCTTACGGCGCGTATGAAAAACTGTTTTTT. Protein: CASTAYGAYEKLFF.